This record covers a single T cell receptor (beta chain). TCRdb recomputed calls from the 5' RACE reads with MiXCR, one row per CDR3 protein. The profile shows 99,000 or so distinct CDR3 sequences, around 5.5% of them singletons. The sample is drawn from a study of T cells after yellow fever vaccination. Study-level background: Libraries from low-cell-number fractions were prepared with the SMART-Seq v4 Ultra Low Input RNA kit.

Trimming pared 3 bases from V and 8 bases from J, leaving 15 bases between. The CDR3 is 14 residues long. Germline CDR1 is SGDLS and CDR2 is YYNGEE. The gene calls are TRBV9 and TRBJ2-1; possibly TRBD2 for D (6 bases). The TCR sequence derives from a man aged 18 to 29 who received the YFV17D yellow fever vaccine. Source: CD8+ T cells sorted from PBMCs, taken 10 days after the yellow fever booster vaccination. CDR3 residues: CASSGTGLLDEQFF. In DNA, the CDR3 is TGTGCCAGCAGCGGAACCGGACTACTAGATGAGCAGTTCTTC.